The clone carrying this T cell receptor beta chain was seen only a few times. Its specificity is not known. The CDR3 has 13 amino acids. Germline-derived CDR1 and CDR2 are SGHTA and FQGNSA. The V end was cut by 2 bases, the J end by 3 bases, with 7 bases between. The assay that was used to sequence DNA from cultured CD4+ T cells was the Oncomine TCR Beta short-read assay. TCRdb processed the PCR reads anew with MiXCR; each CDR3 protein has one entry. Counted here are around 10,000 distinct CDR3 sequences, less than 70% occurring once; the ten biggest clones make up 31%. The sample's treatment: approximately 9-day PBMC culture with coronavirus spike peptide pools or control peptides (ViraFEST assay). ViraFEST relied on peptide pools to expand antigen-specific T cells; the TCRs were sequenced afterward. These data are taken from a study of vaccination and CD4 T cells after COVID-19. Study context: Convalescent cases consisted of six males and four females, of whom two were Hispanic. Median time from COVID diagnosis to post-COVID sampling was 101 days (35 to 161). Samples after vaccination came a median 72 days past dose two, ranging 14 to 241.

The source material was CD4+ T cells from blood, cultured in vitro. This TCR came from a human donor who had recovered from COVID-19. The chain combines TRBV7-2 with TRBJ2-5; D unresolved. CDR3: CASSLTREETQYF. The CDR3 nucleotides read TGTGCCAGCAGCTTAACTCGGGAAGAGACCCAGTACTTC.